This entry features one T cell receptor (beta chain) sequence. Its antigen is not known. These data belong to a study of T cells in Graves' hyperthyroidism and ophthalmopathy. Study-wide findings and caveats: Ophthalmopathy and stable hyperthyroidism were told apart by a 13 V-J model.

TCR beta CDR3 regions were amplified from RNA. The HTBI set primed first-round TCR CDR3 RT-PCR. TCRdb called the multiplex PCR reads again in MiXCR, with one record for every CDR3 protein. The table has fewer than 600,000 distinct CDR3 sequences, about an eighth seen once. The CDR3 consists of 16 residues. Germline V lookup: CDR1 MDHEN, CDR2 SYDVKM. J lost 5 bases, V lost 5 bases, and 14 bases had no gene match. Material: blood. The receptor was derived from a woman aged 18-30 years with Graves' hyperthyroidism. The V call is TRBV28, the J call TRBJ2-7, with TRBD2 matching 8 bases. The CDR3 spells CASSPTGGAGVHEQYF. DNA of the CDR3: TGTGCCAGCAGTCCGACGGGGGGAGCGGGAGTCCACGAGCAGTACTTC.